This T cell receptor (beta chain) was recovered during a study of cytomegalovirus exposure and HLA in healthy donors. Study-wide points: Generally TCR sequences proved uncommon, though certain public TCRs appeared in numerous donors. In a later analysis, at a false discovery rate of 0.05, over 15,000 TCR beta sequences were associated with HLA alleles.

This CDR3 contains 13 residues. Germline values: CDR1 MDHEN, CDR2 SYDVKM. The V gene lost 5 bases and the J gene lost 2 bases, with 10 bases spanning the gap. This PCR relied on a set of 60 Vbeta primers and 13 Jbeta primers. TCRdb keeps only in-frame clones here, not all; method: immunoSEQ multiplex PCR. The sample carries 75,000 to 100,000 clones, around 77% recorded once. On this clone itself: Its target is unknown.

The TCR was taken from a man aged 40-49 years in good health and CMV-seronegative. V and J are TRBV28 and TRBJ2-7, with a tentative D call TRBD2 (7 bases). The sequenced sample consisted of PBMCs. CDR3 protein: CASSKGGAYEQYF. The CDR3 nucleotides are TGTGCCAGCAGTAAAGGGGGGGCCTACGAGCAGTACTTC. Filled out from reference TRBV28 and TRBJ2-7, the complete variable domain reads DVKVTQSSRYLVKRTGEKVFLECVQDMDHENMFWYRQDPGLGLRLIYFSYDVKMKEKGDIPEGYSVSREKKERFSLILESASTNQTSMYLCASSKGGAYEQYFGPGTRLTVT.